Shown below are 5 T cell receptor beta chains from a single sample sequenced in a study of tumor-infiltrating lymphocytes in primary liver carcinoma. Production of TCR beta cDNA used roughly 500 ng total RNA together with a constant-region primer. Libraries for TCR beta were built through three nested multiplex PCR rounds, which together made up a slightly modified ARM-PCR procedure. Investigators reported that the first two PCR rounds, at 10 cycles each, used TRBV1-TRBV30 forward primers with a C-beta reverse primer. A single record per CDR3 protein comes from TCRdb applying MiXCR to the multiplex PCR reads. The sample lists about 330,000 distinct CDR3 sequences, almost 65% seen once, with 5% to 6.5% in the top ten. In addition to blood RNA drawn from unsorted whole blood, germline DNA was extracted. The sample taken for sequencing was peripheral blood. Receptors originate from a man in his forties with primary liver carcinoma and hepatitis B virus infection.

This chain connects TRBV6-5 to TRBJ2-5, with 7 bases lining up with TRBD1. CDR1 is MNHEY, CDR2 SVGAGI, per germline. The CDR3 spans 14 residues. With 7 bases clipped from V and 5 bases from J, the junction kept 10 bases outside the gene matches. The CDR3 spells CASNPTGASETQYF. For the CDR3, the DNA is TGTGCCAGCAACCCAACAGGGGCCTCGGAGACCCAGTACTTC.

This clonotype was counted a few times. V gene TRBV5-1 combines with J gene TRBJ2-5, with D uncertain. The CDR3 is 14 residues long. V gave up 1 base and J gave up 4 bases, with 11 bases separating them. Germline CDR1 SGHRS, CDR2 YFSETQ. The CDR3 region is CASSLQDQRETQYF. The DNA for the CDR3 is TGCGCCAGCAGCTTGCAGGACCAACGAGAGACCCAGTACTTC.

Comment on this clonotype: This may come from a read error, since a much larger clone is one base off. The rearrangement links TRBV6-1 to TRBJ1-1; D call uncertain. CDR3 length equals 15 residues. Germline V gene sequence: CDR1 MNHNS, CDR2 SASEGT. In DNA form, the CDR3 reads TGTTCCAAGAACGGGCAGGAGTTTATGAACACTGAAGCTTTCTTT. It encodes CSKNGQEFMNTEAFF.

About this clonotype itself: Its ends do not fully match the called genes, so a read error is possible. The rearrangement uses TRBV11-2 and TRBJ2-3; 8 bases are a match to TRBD2. The CDR3 runs 15 residues. In germline, CDR1 is SGHAT, CDR2 FQNNGV. The CDR3 loop is CARSLGSGSGDTQYF. The DNA of the CDR3 is TGTGCCCGCAGCTTAGGGAGCGGGAGTGGAGATACGCAGTATTTT.

In this sample, this clonotype turned up many times. The CDR3 sequence is CSGIGLQETQYF. In DNA, the CDR3 is TGCAGCGGAATTGGTCTTCAAGAGACCCAGTACTTC. The rearrangement joins TRBV29-1 to TRBJ2-5; D unresolved. The CDR3 contains 12 residues. Trimming cost V 7 bases and J 2 bases, with 11 bases left between them. CDR1 and CDR2 (germline): SQVTM, ANQGSEA.